This T cell receptor (beta chain) is from a study of PD-1 blockade in classical Hodgkin lymphoma. This clone has a handful of counts. Its cognate antigen is unknown. All the patients suffered relapse after autologous stem cell transplantation, and brentuximab vedotin exposure differed. Study conclusions and caveats: CD4+ but not CD8+ TCR diversity rose significantly by C4D1.

The V end lost 6 bases, the J end lost 4 bases, and 11 bases lay between the germline ends. Germline V CDR1 and CDR2: KGHSH, LQKENI. The CDR3 is made up of 13 amino acids. Profiling relied on immunoSEQ multiplex PCR, and the TCRdb table lists in-frame clones only, not all of them. The table records fewer than 45,000 clones, 76% of them present only once. This material consisted of peripheral blood mononuclear cells (PBMCs), taken at baseline. The source of this sequence is a human donor with classical Hodgkin lymphoma. The chain joins TRBV18 to TRBJ2-3, with D perhaps TRBD1 (6 bases). The CDR3 sequence: CASSQGIADTQYF. The CDR3 DNA sequence: TGTGCCAGCTCGCAGGGGATCGCAGATACGCAGTATTTT.